The rows below give T cell receptor beta chains drawn from one sample of a study of long-term antiretroviral therapy in people with HIV. Libraries were prepared by immunoSEQ multiplex PCR; TCRdb keeps only in-frame clonotypes and omits some of them. This sample has tens of thousands of clones, with approximately 80% found just once. Sequenced here: unsorted PBMCs, sampled 0.3 years after starting antiretroviral therapy. These receptors came from a man aged 35-49 years with HIV. CDR3s leave out the opening cysteine and the closing phenylalanine or tryptophan.

v_gene: TRBV5-4
j_gene: TRBJ1-1
CDR3aa: ASSLDRGRTEAF

v_gene: TRBV28
j_gene: TRBJ2-7
CDR3aa: ASSLGRERY

v_gene: TRBV27
j_gene: TRBJ2-5
CDR3aa: ASRKSGTPSRETQY

v_gene: TRBV15
j_gene: TRBJ2-2
CDR3aa: ATSSKYRDGELF

v_gene: TRBV9
j_gene: TRBJ1-2
CDR3aa: ASSTRSGRDGYT

v_gene: TRBV28
j_gene: TRBJ1-1
CDR3aa: ASRTPGVRNTEAF

v_gene: TRBV7-2
j_gene: TRBJ2-7
CDR3aa: ASSSGQVAYEQY

v_gene: TRBV7-6
j_gene: TRBJ2-7
CDR3aa: ASSLESSGSYEQY

v_gene: TRBV7-9
j_gene: TRBJ1-1
CDR3aa: ASSIQGDTEAF

v_gene: TRBV5-1
j_gene: TRBJ2-6
CDR3aa: ASSPAGRISGANVLT

v_gene: TRBV7-9
j_gene: TRBJ2-3
CDR3aa: ASSLGSTDTQY

v_gene: TRBV18
j_gene: TRBJ2-2
CDR3aa: ASSLLFRPQNTGELF

v_gene: TRBV4-3
j_gene: TRBJ2-1
CDR3aa: ASGARSGNEQF

v_gene: TRBV20-1
j_gene: TRBJ2-5
CDR3aa: SARGPTQY

v_gene: TRBV28
j_gene: TRBJ1-1
CDR3aa: ASSATGYTEAF

v_gene: TRBV5-4
j_gene: TRBJ1-1
CDR3aa: ASSFIPGEAF

v_gene: TRBV29-1
j_gene: TRBJ2-5
CDR3aa: SALGDSQETQY

v_gene: TRBV28
j_gene: TRBJ1-5
CDR3aa: ASSSLDRGKPQH

v_gene: TRBV29-1
j_gene: TRBJ2-5
CDR3aa: SVRTGTSGNQETQY